What follows are 17 T cell receptor beta chains derived from one specimen sequenced in a study of T cells in women clearing cervical HPV infection. TCRdb keeps only in-frame clones here, not all; method: immunoSEQ multiplex PCR. The table lists about 34,000 clones, with more than 1.3% in the top ten. Sequencing input: blood buffy coat. Receptors were obtained from a woman between 18 and 70 years old with a cervical HPV16 infection that either progressed to CIN3+ or cleared (not recorded which).

To note about this clone: The read ends 3 residues shy of where the CDR3 ends; the end is completed using the germline J gene. The rearrangement links TRBV18 to TRBJ2-3; D unclear. The germline CDR1 and CDR2 sequences are KGHSH and LQKENI. Trimming took off 2 bases at V and 4 bases at J, with 10 bases between the two ends. CDR3 length: 14 amino acids. The covered CDR3 bases are TGTGCCAGCTCACCATTTCTTCAGGCAGATACG. It translates to CASSPFLQADT. The entire CDR3 sequence reads CASSPFLQADTQYF.

As regards this clone: The read terminates 3 residues before the CDR3 end, so the remaining end is supplied by the germline J gene. This sequence joins TRBV7-9 and TRBJ1-1; TRBD1 might be the D (5 bases). With 0 bases removed from V and 5 bases from J, the gap between germline ends came to 7 bases. Germline loops: CDR1 SEHNR, CDR2 FQNEAQ (reference sequence). The CDR3 runs to 13 residues. The CDR3: CASSLAGVTEAFF. The part of the CDR3 DNA that was read is TGTGCCAGCAGCTTAGCAGGGGTAACTGAA.

Points on this clone: The CDR3 extends 3 residues past the end of the read, so its final part is completed from the germline J gene. The V call is TRBV5-4, the J call TRBJ1-5, with 7 bases fitting TRBD1. The CDR3 covers 15 residues. Looked up from germline, CDR1 is SGHNT and CDR2 is YYREEE (reference sequence). With 2 bases clipped from V and 4 bases from J, the junction kept 6 bases outside the gene matches. The CDR3 spells CASSLGGGENQPQHF. The covered CDR3 bases are TGTGCCAGCAGCTTAGGAGGGGGCGAGAATCAGCCC.

To note about this clone: Sequencing ends 3 residues short of the CDR3 end; the germline J gene provides the rest. This chain links TRBV7-9 with TRBJ2-7; D might be TRBD2 (5 bases). V was clipped by 5 bases and J by 4 bases, with 15 bases between them. In germline, CDR1 is SEHNR, CDR2 FQNEAQ (reference sequence). The CDR3 is made up of 14 amino acids. CDR3 amino acids: CASSIMSGSYEQYF. CDR3 DNA (partial): TGTGCCAGCAGCATCATGTCGGGGAGTTACGAG.

Details on this clone: Read sequence stops 3 residues before the CDR3 end, and the germline J gene provides the missing end. J is TRBJ2-4 and V is TRBV7-6; TRBD1 aligns across 9 bases. Germline V gene data show CDR1 as SGHVS and CDR2 as FNYEAQ. The CDR3 totals 15 residues. This CDR3 is CASSLWTGEKDGQYF. The covered CDR3 bases are TGTGCCAGCAGCTTATGGACAGGGGAAAAGGATGGT.

Points on this clone: The sequenced fragment ends 3 residues before the CDR3 boundary, so the rest is inferred from the germline J gene. This chain uses TRBV10-3 with TRBJ2-2; 7 nucleotides line up with TRBD2. CDR3 length: 16 residues. Germline V lookup: CDR1 ENHRY, CDR2 SYGVKD. Losses at the gene ends were 5 bases for V and 4 bases for J; bases not matched to a gene: 10. The CDR3 loop is CAISTIDPGGTGELFF. The CDR3 DNA, read in part, is TGTGCCATCAGTACTATCGACCCGGGGGGCACCGGGGAG.

Concerning this clone itself: The read terminates 3 residues before the CDR3 end, so the remaining end is supplied by the germline J gene. This chain joins TRBV2 and TRBJ1-6, with TRBD1 matching over 7 bases. Looked up from germline, CDR1 is SNHLY and CDR2 is FYNNEI. The CDR3 extends over 13 amino acids. Trimming cost V 6 bases and J 7 bases; bases outside gene matches: 3. CDR3 sequence: CASRTGTNSPLHF. The covered CDR3 bases are TGTGCCAGCAGGACAGGGACGAATTCACCC.

In regard to this clone: The CDR3 extends 3 residues past the end of the read, so its final part is completed from the germline J gene. The gene calls are TRBV7-8 and TRBJ1-6; D unresolved. The CDR3 is 15 amino acids. Germline CDR1 SGHVS, CDR2 FQNEAQ. Trimming pared 3 bases from V and 7 bases from J, leaving 13 bases between. The DNA read from the CDR3 is TGTGCCAGCAGCTTCCGACAAGAGGCCAATTCACCC. This translates into CASSFRQEANSP. The entire CDR3 protein reads CASSFRQEANSPLHF.

As regards this clone: The read terminates 3 residues before the CDR3 end, so the remaining end is supplied by the germline J gene. This chain connects TRBV6-2 or TRBV6-3 to TRBJ2-1, with TRBD2 matching over 7 bases. The CDR3 spans 15 residues. The germline CDR1 and CDR2 sequences are MNHEY and SVGEGT. J was trimmed by 7 bases and V by 6 bases; bases with no gene match: 12. Partial CDR3 DNA: TGTGCCAGCAGCCTATCCTCGGGGGGATGGAATGAG. Its protein is CASSLSSGGWNE. In full, the CDR3 is CASSLSSGGWNEQFF.

As concerns this clone: With the read ending 3 residues before the CDR3 end, the germline J gene is used to fill in that end. V and J are TRBV19 and TRBJ1-2; possibly TRBD1 for D (5 bases). The CDR3 contains 13 residues. The germline V gene has CDR1 LNHDA and CDR2 SQIVND (reference sequence). The sequenced part of the CDR3 DNA is TGTGCCAGTAGTACGACAGCCAATCAGCCC. It yields the protein CASSTTANQP. The entire CDR3 protein reads CASSTTANQPYTF.

Details on this clone: The read terminates 3 residues ahead of where the CDR3 ends, so the germline J gene completes it. This sequence joins TRBV29-1 and TRBJ1-4; 8 nucleotides match TRBD1. This CDR3 comprises 14 residues. Trimming cost V 5 bases and J 3 bases; bases outside gene matches: 5. The germline gives CDR1 SQVTM, CDR2 ANQGSEA. The CDR3 DNA, read in part, is TGCAGCGTTAAACAGGGGGGGTCTAATGAAAAA. This sequence encodes CSVKQGGSNEK. The complete CDR3 reads CSVKQGGSNEKLFF.

To note about this clone: The sequenced fragment ends 3 residues before the CDR3 boundary, so the rest is inferred from the germline J gene. V is TRBV30 and J is TRBJ2-5; maybe TRBD2 (5 bases). Germline CDR1 reads GTSNPN; CDR2 reads SVGIG (reference sequence). The CDR3 consists of 12 residues. V was trimmed by 0 bases and J by 4 bases, leaving 6 bases between them. The CDR3 loop reads CAWSVRGETQYF. The CDR3 bases that were read are TGTGCCTGGAGTGTCCGGGGAGAGACC.

As regards this clone: The read finishes 3 residues shy of the CDR3 end, and the germline J gene is used to complete it. This rearrangement joins TRBV28 to TRBJ2-1; 8 bases line up with TRBD2. This CDR3 region has 15 residues. CDR1 is MDHEN, CDR2 SYDVKM, per germline. With 3 bases clipped from V and 0 bases from J, the junction kept 1 base outside the gene matches. CDR3 amino acids: CASSFSGVSYNEQFF. The DNA read from the CDR3 is TGTGCCAGCAGTTTTAGCGGGGTCTCCTACAATGAG.

On this clone itself: Read data end 3 residues before the CDR3 end; the end is taken from the germline J gene. The V gene is TRBV2, the J gene TRBJ1-1; weak D call: TRBD1 (6 bases). The V gene's germline CDR1 is SNHLY and CDR2 FYNNEI. Trimming pared 3 bases from V and 5 bases from J, leaving 7 bases between. The CDR3 contains 12 residues. The CDR3 bases that were read are TGTGCCAGCAGTGATAGGGGGACTGAA. Encoded protein: CASSDRGTE. The CDR3 as a whole reads CASSDRGTEAFF. Together with reference TRBV2 and TRBJ1-1, the CDR3 gives the full variable domain: EPEVTQTPSHQVTQMGQEVILRCVPISNHLYFYWYRQILGQKVEFLVSFYNNEISEKSEIFDDQFSVERPDGSNFTLKIRSTKLEDSAMYFCASSDRGTEAFFGQGTRLTVV.

To note about this clone: The CDR3 end falls 3 residues outside the read, so it is completed with the germline J gene. V usage is TRBV19 and J usage is TRBJ2-2, with 8 bases aligning to TRBD1. J lost 4 bases, V lost 6 bases, and 1 base had no gene match. This CDR3 comprises 13 residues. The germline CDR1 and CDR2 sequences are LNHDA and SQIVND (reference sequence). CDR3 DNA (partial): TGTGCCAGTAGGGACAGGGCCACCGGGGAG. Protein product: CASRDRATGE. The full CDR3 reads CASRDRATGELFF.

Comments on this clone: The CDR3 goes on 3 residues after the read ends, and that part is filled in from the germline J gene. The chain employs TRBV20-1 and TRBJ2-3, with 9 bases matching TRBD2. The ends lost 3 bases at V and 5 bases at J; junction bases unmatched: 12. CDR1 DFQATT and CDR2 SNEGSKA come from the germline V gene (reference sequence). The CDR3 has 16 amino acids. CDR3 sequence: CSASVAGGGVGDTQYF. The part of the CDR3 DNA that was read is TGCAGTGCTAGTGTTGCGGGCGGGGGGGTTGGAGATACG.

Notes on this clone: Read sequence stops 3 residues before the CDR3 end, and the germline J gene provides the missing end. The V call is TRBV5-6, the J call TRBJ1-5; no clear D. Germline V gene sequence: CDR1 SGHDT, CDR2 YYEEEE. The CDR3 is 13 residues long. This chain's CDR3 is CASSLNTEDPQHF. The DNA read from the CDR3 is TGTGCCAGCAGCTTGAACACCGAAGATCCC.